This is a list of T cell receptor beta chains from one sample in a study of T cell repertoires in cytomegalovirus infection. TCRdb recomputed calls from the reads with MiXCR, one row per CDR3 protein. The sample includes 250,000 to 300,000 distinct CDR3 sequences, approximately 9.2% of them seen just once. Sequenced: PBMCs. The receptors were gathered from a human donor in good health (CMV status not recorded). Some clones in this sample may be carry-over from other donors' samples. The CDR3 runs from the conserved cysteine through the conserved F or W. D genes are given only for firm matches. Part of the rows lack a size; the others show once, few, many or a class for expanded clones.

V: TRBV29-1
J: TRBJ2-7
D: -
size: -
CDR3: CSVETAVYEQYF
DNA: TGCAGCGTTGAAACAGCTGTCTACGAGCAGTACTTC

V: TRBV4-1
J: TRBJ1-3
D: -
size: many
CDR3: CASSQEWGNTIYF
DNA: TGCGCCAGCAGCCAGGAGTGGGGAAACACCATATATTTT

V: TRBV12-3/TRBV12-4
J: TRBJ2-1
D: -
size: -
CDR3: CASIADYSYNEQFF
DNA: TGTGCCTCAATAGCGGATTACTCCTACAATGAGCAGTTCTTC

V: TRBV7-6
J: TRBJ2-2
D: TRBD1
size: few
CDR3: CASSLAWDRGHTGELFF
DNA: TGTGCCAGCAGCTTAGCTTGGGACAGGGGGCACACCGGGGAGCTGTTTTTT

V: TRBV7-2
J: TRBJ1-2
D: TRBD1
size: many
CDR3: CASSLTGGIGYTF
DNA: TGTGCCAGCAGCTTGACAGGGGGCATTGGCTACACCTTC

V: TRBV11-2
J: TRBJ2-1
D: -
size: many
CDR3: CASSLGLYNEQFF
DNA: TGTGCCAGCAGCCTGGGACTGTACAATGAGCAGTTCTTC

V: TRBV9
J: TRBJ2-4
D: TRBD2
size: -
CDR3: CASSVSSGGDQQGAKNIQYF
DNA: TGTGCCAGCAGCGTATCTAGCGGGGGGGACCAACAAGGTGCCAAAAACATTCAGTACTTC

V: TRBV7-2
J: TRBJ2-5
D: -
size: many
CDR3: CASSLGALAETQYF
DNA: TGTGCCAGCAGCTTAGGAGCCCTGGCAGAGACCCAGTACTTC

V: TRBV7-6
J: TRBJ2-3
D: TRBD1
size: -
CDR3: CASSRWGQGADTQYF
DNA: TGTGCCAGCAGCCGGTGGGGACAGGGGGCAGATACGCAGTATTTT

V: TRBV7-2
J: TRBJ2-3
D: TRBD1
size: many
CDR3: CASSLQGVNLWGTDTQYF
DNA: TGTGCCAGCAGCTTACAGGGGGTGAACCTCTGGGGCACAGATACGCAGTATTTT

V: TRBV7-2
J: TRBJ2-6
D: TRBD1
size: many
CDR3: CASSLVAGQGGGANVLTF
DNA: TGTGCCAGCAGCTTAGTGGCAGGACAGGGAGGTGGGGCCAACGTCCTGACTTTC

V: TRBV7-2
J: TRBJ1-1
D: -
size: many
CDR3: CASSLRLGRNTEAFF
DNA: TGTGCCAGCAGCTTACGCTTGGGACGGAACACTGAAGCTTTCTTT

V: TRBV20-1
J: TRBJ2-7
D: TRBD2
size: -
CDR3: CSAPGTSGRAGLPYEQYF
DNA: TGCAGTGCACCCGGGACTAGCGGGAGGGCGGGCCTTCCTTACGAGCAGTACTTC

V: TRBV28
J: TRBJ1-5
D: TRBD1
size: many
CDR3: CASSPPDRVNQPQHF
DNA: TGTGCCAGCAGCCCTCCGGACAGGGTTAATCAGCCCCAGCATTTT

V: TRBV7-2
J: TRBJ2-3
D: TRBD2
size: many
CDR3: CASSSRPLAVSTDTQYF
DNA: TGTGCCAGCAGCTCCCGACCTCTAGCGGTTAGCACAGATACGCAGTATTTT

V: TRBV12-3/TRBV12-4
J: TRBJ2-7
D: TRBD2
size: -
CDR3: CASNIAGSSYEQYF
DNA: TGTGCCAGCAACATAGCGGGAAGCTCCTACGAGCAGTACTTC

V: TRBV7-2
J: TRBJ1-4
D: -
size: many
CDR3: CASSLAGPNEKLFF
DNA: TGTGCCAGCAGCTTAGCGGGTCCAAATGAAAAACTGTTTTTT

V: TRBV4-3
J: TRBJ1-5
D: TRBD1
size: -
CDR3: CASSQDLGQGYQPQHF
DNA: TGCGCCAGCAGCCAAGATCTTGGACAGGGGTATCAGCCCCAGCATTTT

V: TRBV30
J: TRBJ2-3
D: TRBD2
size: -
CDR3: CAWKIGLVDTSTDTQYF
DNA: TGTGCCTGGAAAATTGGACTAGTGGACACAAGCACAGATACGCAGTATTTT

V: TRBV7-2
J: TRBJ2-5
D: TRBD2
size: -
CDR3: CASSLTAGGDETQYF
DNA: TGTGCCAGCAGCTTAACAGCGGGAGGCGATGAGACCCAGTACTTC

V: TRBV7-8
J: TRBJ2-1
D: -
size: many
CDR3: CASSLASTNEQFF
DNA: TGTGCCAGCAGCTTAGCATCTACGAATGAGCAGTTCTTC

V: TRBV12-3/TRBV12-4
J: TRBJ2-1
D: -
size: few
CDR3: CASSLNLANEQFF
DNA: TGTGCCAGCAGTTTAAACTTGGCCAATGAGCAGTTCTTC

V: TRBV2
J: TRBJ1-4
D: -
size: many
CDR3: CASRPRERGNNEKLFF
DNA: TGTGCCAGCAGGCCCCGGGAAAGGGGCAATAATGAAAAACTGTTTTTT